The rows below give T cell receptor beta chains drawn from one sample of a study of blood T cell repertoires in COVID-19. Libraries were prepared by immunoSEQ multiplex PCR; TCRdb keeps only in-frame clonotypes and omits some of them. The data contain 80,000 to 95,000 clones, about 90% of them singletons. The sample comprised peripheral blood. Receptors were obtained from a human donor with active COVID-19. The donor label of this sample is uncertain. The CDR3 runs from the conserved cysteine through the conserved F or W. A D gene is named only where the DNA matches it firmly. Expanded clones are given a class, and other clones once, few, many or no size at all.

j_call: TRBJ1-1; d_call: TRBD1; v_call: TRBV6-1; clone_size: -; cdr3_nt: TGTGCCAGCAGTGAACTAGGGGGCACAGGATCGAACACTGAAGCTTTCTTT; cdr3_aa: CASSELGGTGSNTEAFF
j_call: TRBJ1-2; d_call: TRBD1; v_call: TRBV24-1; clone_size: -; cdr3_nt: TGTGCCACCAGGCCGGGACAGAATAACTATGGCTACACCTTC; cdr3_aa: CATRPGQNNYGYTF
j_call: TRBJ2-2; d_call: TRBD1; v_call: TRBV5-1; clone_size: once; cdr3_nt: TGCGCCAGCAGCTGGACAGGGGGTGACACCGGGGAGCTGTTTTTT; cdr3_aa: CASSWTGGDTGELFF
j_call: TRBJ2-1; d_call: -; v_call: TRBV19; clone_size: -; cdr3_nt: TGTGCCAGTAGTATAGCAGCAACGGGACTCTACAATGAGCAGTTCTTC; cdr3_aa: CASSIAATGLYNEQFF
j_call: TRBJ2-3; d_call: -; v_call: TRBV5-4; clone_size: once; cdr3_nt: TGTGCCAGCAGCTTGAACATCAACCCACAGGATACGCAGTATTTT; cdr3_aa: CASSLNINPQDTQYF
j_call: TRBJ2-1; d_call: -; v_call: TRBV3-1/TRBV3-2; clone_size: -; cdr3_nt: TGTGCCAGCAGCTACCTGGGCCGGGGGAAGCAGTTCTTC; cdr3_aa: CASSYLGRGKQFF
j_call: TRBJ1-5; d_call: TRBD1; v_call: TRBV6-6; clone_size: few; cdr3_nt: TGTGCCAGCAACTACGCCGGGACAGGCAATCAGCCCCAGCATTTT; cdr3_aa: CASNYAGTGNQPQHF
j_call: TRBJ1-1; d_call: TRBD1; v_call: TRBV27; clone_size: few; cdr3_nt: TGTGCCAGCAGTTTATCCCTATCAGGGGGGAGTACTGAAGCTTTCTTT; cdr3_aa: CASSLSLSGGSTEAFF
j_call: TRBJ2-7; d_call: -; v_call: TRBV7-9; clone_size: -; cdr3_nt: TGTGCCAGCAGCCTGAGGGGACAAATCTACGAGCAGTACTTC; cdr3_aa: CASSLRGQIYEQYF
j_call: TRBJ2-1; d_call: TRBD2; v_call: TRBV7-9; clone_size: -; cdr3_nt: TGTGCCAGCAGCGGACTAGCGGGGTACAATGAGCAGTTCTTC; cdr3_aa: CASSGLAGYNEQFF
j_call: TRBJ1-1; d_call: TRBD1; v_call: TRBV2; clone_size: once; cdr3_nt: TGTGCCAGCACCTGGGACAGCAATAATATGAACACTGAAGCTTTCTTT; cdr3_aa: CASTWDSNNMNTEAFF
j_call: TRBJ1-4; d_call: TRBD1; v_call: TRBV27; clone_size: -; cdr3_nt: TGTGCCAGCACCCTTCGCGGGACAGACCGGAATGAAAAACTGTTTTTT; cdr3_aa: CASTLRGTDRNEKLFF
j_call: TRBJ1-1; d_call: -; v_call: TRBV5-4; clone_size: -; cdr3_nt: TGTGCCAGCAGCCTGACCGGGTTCCGTGCTGAAGCTTTCTTT; cdr3_aa: CASSLTGFRAEAFF
j_call: TRBJ2-5; d_call: TRBD1; v_call: TRBV11-2; clone_size: -; cdr3_nt: TGTGCCAGCAGCTCCTCAGGGGGAGACCAAGAGACCCAGTACTTC; cdr3_aa: CASSSSGGDQETQYF
j_call: TRBJ2-1; d_call: -; v_call: TRBV4-2; clone_size: -; cdr3_nt: TGTGCCAGCAGCCAAGAATGGTTTAGGGGGGGCCCCCGGGACAATGAGCAGTTCTTC; cdr3_aa: CASSQEWFRGGPRDNEQFF
j_call: TRBJ2-2; d_call: -; v_call: TRBV9; clone_size: -; cdr3_nt: TGTGCCAGCAGCGCGGAGTGGAGCACCGGGGAGCTGTTTTTT; cdr3_aa: CASSAEWSTGELFF
j_call: TRBJ2-7; d_call: TRBD1; v_call: TRBV28; clone_size: -; cdr3_nt: TGTGCCAGCAGTTTGACAGGGGGTCCCGGCCGCCCCTTTTACGAGCAGTACTTC; cdr3_aa: CASSLTGGPGRPFYEQYF
j_call: TRBJ1-2; d_call: -; v_call: TRBV5-6; clone_size: -; cdr3_nt: TGTGCCAGCAGCTTAGTAGACGAGGCTGGCTACACCTTC; cdr3_aa: CASSLVDEAGYTF
j_call: TRBJ2-7; d_call: -; v_call: TRBV19; clone_size: -; cdr3_nt: TGTGCCAGTAGTACCGCCGGACGGGACTCCTACGAGCAGTACTTC; cdr3_aa: CASSTAGRDSYEQYF
j_call: TRBJ2-1; d_call: -; v_call: TRBV24-1; clone_size: -; cdr3_nt: TGTGCCACCAGTGATCCTACCCGGAGTGAGCAGTTCTTC; cdr3_aa: CATSDPTRSEQFF
j_call: TRBJ2-2; d_call: -; v_call: TRBV5-4; clone_size: -; cdr3_nt: TGTGCCAGCAGCCCCCCAGGGCTAGGGCGCAGGAACACCGGGGAGCTGTTTTTT; cdr3_aa: CASSPPGLGRRNTGELFF
j_call: TRBJ1-3; d_call: -; v_call: TRBV6-5; clone_size: once; cdr3_nt: TGTGCCAGCACCGGGATCCTCGGAGACACCATATATTTT; cdr3_aa: CASTGILGDTIYF
j_call: TRBJ2-7; d_call: -; v_call: TRBV2; clone_size: -; cdr3_nt: TGTGCCAGCAGTGACAGGTTCTCCTACGAGCAGTACTTC; cdr3_aa: CASSDRFSYEQYF
j_call: TRBJ2-1; d_call: -; v_call: TRBV5-1; clone_size: -; cdr3_nt: TGCGCCAGCAGCCCTGGGCCTCCGAGCTCCTACAATGAGCAGTTCTTC; cdr3_aa: CASSPGPPSSYNEQFF
j_call: TRBJ1-1; d_call: -; v_call: TRBV25-1; clone_size: -; cdr3_nt: TGTGCCAGCAGTGCCGGGGGATTCACTGAAGCTTTCTTT; cdr3_aa: CASSAGGFTEAFF
j_call: TRBJ1-5; d_call: TRBD1; v_call: TRBV29-1; clone_size: -; cdr3_nt: TGCAGCGTTGTTCAGGGGGATAGCAATCAGCCCCAGCATTTT; cdr3_aa: CSVVQGDSNQPQHF
j_call: TRBJ2-2; d_call: -; v_call: TRBV6-5; clone_size: -; cdr3_nt: TGTGCCAGCAGTTTGAGGGCTACGAACACCGGGGAGCTGTTTTTT; cdr3_aa: CASSLRATNTGELFF
j_call: TRBJ2-6; d_call: -; v_call: TRBV9; clone_size: -; cdr3_nt: TGTGCCAGCCGAACAGAGCCCCCTGGGGCCAACGTCCTGACTTTC; cdr3_aa: CASRTEPPGANVLTF
j_call: TRBJ2-5; d_call: TRBD1; v_call: TRBV7-6; clone_size: -; cdr3_nt: TGTGCCAGCAGCTTGACTCGGACAGGGAGAGGAGAACGAGAGACCCAGTACTTC; cdr3_aa: CASSLTRTGRGERETQYF
j_call: TRBJ1-5; d_call: -; v_call: TRBV9; clone_size: -; cdr3_nt: TGTGCCAGCAGCGTAGAAGGGGTGGTGAATCAGCCCCAGCATTTT; cdr3_aa: CASSVEGVVNQPQHF
j_call: TRBJ1-2; d_call: -; v_call: TRBV3-1/TRBV3-2; clone_size: -; cdr3_nt: TGTGCCAGCAGCCCTACAAAGGGGGGGATCCATGGCTACACCTTC; cdr3_aa: CASSPTKGGIHGYTF
j_call: TRBJ1-3; d_call: -; v_call: TRBV5-1; clone_size: -; cdr3_nt: TGCGCCAGCGGCGAGGGAATCGGAAACACCATATATTTT; cdr3_aa: CASGEGIGNTIYF
j_call: TRBJ2-7; d_call: -; v_call: TRBV19; clone_size: -; cdr3_nt: TGTGCCAGTAGTCGGGACAACACCTACGAGCAGTACTTC; cdr3_aa: CASSRDNTYEQYF
j_call: TRBJ1-4; d_call: -; v_call: TRBV19; clone_size: -; cdr3_nt: TGTGCCAGTAGTATAACGCCCAGGCCTTTGAATGAAAAACTGTTTTTT; cdr3_aa: CASSITPRPLNEKLFF
j_call: TRBJ1-2; d_call: -; v_call: TRBV9; clone_size: once; cdr3_nt: TGTGCCAGCAGCGCTCAACAGGGTACAAACTATGGCTACACCTTC; cdr3_aa: CASSAQQGTNYGYTF
j_call: TRBJ2-3; d_call: TRBD2; v_call: TRBV19; clone_size: few; cdr3_nt: TGTGCCAGTAGTACCACCCTAGCGGGCGGAGATACGCAGTATTTT; cdr3_aa: CASSTTLAGGDTQYF
j_call: TRBJ2-1; d_call: -; v_call: TRBV9; clone_size: -; cdr3_nt: TGTGCCAGCAGCGTACTACTAGCAGATGAGCAGTTCTTC; cdr3_aa: CASSVLLADEQFF
j_call: TRBJ1-1; d_call: TRBD1; v_call: TRBV28; clone_size: once; cdr3_nt: TGTGCCAGCAGCCTACCGGGACAGGAAGCTTTCTTT; cdr3_aa: CASSLPGQEAFF
j_call: TRBJ2-4; d_call: TRBD1; v_call: TRBV5-6; clone_size: -; cdr3_nt: TGTGCCAGCAGCTCCCGGACAGGGGGAAGAAACATTCAGTACTTC; cdr3_aa: CASSSRTGGRNIQYF
j_call: TRBJ1-1; d_call: TRBD1; v_call: TRBV7-2; clone_size: -; cdr3_nt: TGTGCCAGCAGCAACAGGGGGGCGGGAAACACTGAAGCTTTCTTT; cdr3_aa: CASSNRGAGNTEAFF
j_call: TRBJ2-2; d_call: -; v_call: TRBV18; clone_size: -; cdr3_nt: TGTGCCAGCTCACAAATATCGCGACTAACGAACACCGGGGAGCTGTTTTTT; cdr3_aa: CASSQISRLTNTGELFF
j_call: TRBJ2-2; d_call: -; v_call: TRBV5-1; clone_size: -; cdr3_nt: TGCGCCAGCAAGGAGGCACCTAACACCGGGGAGCTGTTTTTT; cdr3_aa: CASKEAPNTGELFF
j_call: TRBJ2-5; d_call: TRBD2; v_call: TRBV27; clone_size: -; cdr3_nt: TGTGCCAGCAGTCGTAGGGCGGGGGTACAAGAGACCCAGTACTTC; cdr3_aa: CASSRRAGVQETQYF
j_call: TRBJ1-2; d_call: -; v_call: TRBV19; clone_size: -; cdr3_nt: TGTGCCAGTAGTACCACCTTGACAGCCTCTAACTATGGCTACACCTTC; cdr3_aa: CASSTTLTASNYGYTF
j_call: TRBJ1-1; d_call: TRBD1; v_call: TRBV6-5; clone_size: -; cdr3_nt: TGTGCCAGCAGTTTTAGGACAGGCATGAACACTGAAGCTTTCTTT; cdr3_aa: CASSFRTGMNTEAFF
j_call: TRBJ2-3; d_call: TRBD2; v_call: TRBV3-1/TRBV3-2; clone_size: -; cdr3_nt: TGTGCCAGCCTCAAGCGGGGGGCGACAGATACGCAGTATTTT; cdr3_aa: CASLKRGATDTQYF
j_call: TRBJ2-3; d_call: -; v_call: TRBV12-5; clone_size: -; cdr3_nt: TGTGCTAGTGGTTCGGATACGCAGTATTTT; cdr3_aa: CASGSDTQYF
j_call: TRBJ1-5; d_call: TRBD1; v_call: TRBV27; clone_size: -; cdr3_nt: TGTGCCAGCAGTACTTTGACAGGGAGAAATCAGCCCCAGCATTTT; cdr3_aa: CASSTLTGRNQPQHF
j_call: TRBJ2-7; d_call: TRBD1; v_call: TRBV10-3; clone_size: -; cdr3_nt: TGTGCCACCCTCCGAGACAGGGGCCGAAACTACGAGCAGTACTTC; cdr3_aa: CATLRDRGRNYEQYF
j_call: TRBJ1-1; d_call: -; v_call: TRBV12-2; clone_size: -; cdr3_nt: TGTGCAAGTCGCTCGACGGGTAGGGGACAGGGTTATGTTGAGCGCGGGGACGAAGCTTTCTTT; cdr3_aa: CASRSTGRGQGYVERGDEAFF
j_call: TRBJ2-5; d_call: TRBD2; v_call: TRBV7-3; clone_size: once; cdr3_nt: TGTGCCAGCAGCTCGGGACTTAGCGGGGGGGCCCAAGAGACCCAGTACTTC; cdr3_aa: CASSSGLSGGAQETQYF
j_call: TRBJ2-7; d_call: -; v_call: TRBV20-1; clone_size: -; cdr3_nt: TGCAGTGTTCCATCCTACGAGCAGTACTTC; cdr3_aa: CSVPSYEQYF
j_call: TRBJ1-2; d_call: -; v_call: TRBV5-1; clone_size: few; cdr3_nt: TGCGCCAGCAGCTTGGATCCAGGTAGCTATGGCTACACCTTC; cdr3_aa: CASSLDPGSYGYTF
j_call: TRBJ2-5; d_call: -; v_call: TRBV5-1; clone_size: -; cdr3_nt: TGCGCCAGCAGCTTGGGAAGTTTTGCGGAACAAGAGACCCAGTACTTC; cdr3_aa: CASSLGSFAEQETQYF
j_call: TRBJ1-6; d_call: TRBD1; v_call: TRBV9; clone_size: once; cdr3_nt: TGTGCCAGCAGTGAGGGACAGCCGGGACTTTCACCCCTCCACTTT; cdr3_aa: CASSEGQPGLSPLHF
j_call: TRBJ1-1; d_call: -; v_call: TRBV2; clone_size: -; cdr3_nt: TGTGCCAGCAGAACGGACGGGAGATTGAACACTGAAGCTTTCTTT; cdr3_aa: CASRTDGRLNTEAFF
j_call: TRBJ1-6; d_call: -; v_call: TRBV13; clone_size: -; cdr3_nt: TGTGCCAGCAGCCGAGGCCCCGGGACCCTCCACTTT; cdr3_aa: CASSRGPGTLHF
j_call: TRBJ2-7; d_call: -; v_call: TRBV4-1; clone_size: once; cdr3_nt: TGCGCCAGCAGCCAAGTCGGGAGCTACGAGCAGTACTTC; cdr3_aa: CASSQVGSYEQYF
j_call: TRBJ1-1; d_call: TRBD1; v_call: TRBV6-5; clone_size: few; cdr3_nt: TGTGCCAGCAGTCAGACAGGGGTGAGACACACTGAAGCTTTCTTT; cdr3_aa: CASSQTGVRHTEAFF